This section outlines one TCR beta chain sequence together with its context. The sample holds one count of this clone. It has no known antigen specificity. Base qualities are missing; no much larger clone stands one base away. V is pared back by 6 bases and J by 1 base, with 15 bases lying between the germline termini. For CDR1 and CDR2, the germline V gene lists SNHLY and FYNNEI. The CDR3, from cysteine to phenylalanine, totals 15 residues. Here the CDR3 DNA is all that survives: 45 bases in frame from base 1. The data were taken from a study of radiotherapy plus CTLA-4 blockade in lung cancer (dated by TCRdb to 2017 to 2018). About the full investigation: Objective responses were observed in 18% of enrolled patients, and disease control was achieved in approximately 29%. What the authors observed across the whole study: TCR clones derived from tumors expanded in peripheral blood after treatment with radiotherapy and ipilimumab. Early dynamic changes in blood T cell clones, together with increased serum interferon-beta after radiation, were reported as the strongest predictors of response.

The study evaluated CTLA-4 blockade (ipilimumab) given together with focal radiation therapy in patients who had chemo-refractory metastatic non-small-cell lung cancer. The library was produced with the immunoSEQ multiplex PCR assay. TCRdb carries this immuneACCESS record with in-frame sequences only. Its versions omit some clonotypes, under half of them owing to an unresolved V gene in the studies checked, with the rest unexplained. The sample contains fewer than 40,000 clones, 60% to 75% of them found a single time. The top ten clones comprise 4% to 5.5% of the sample. The source material was peripheral blood, sampled from a patient treated with radiotherapy plus ipilimumab. The rearrangement joined TRBV2 to TRBJ1-1; TRBD1 is a weak D gene call, 6 bases matching. The TCR was taken from a human donor with non-small cell lung cancer whose response to radiotherapy plus ipilimumab could not be evaluated. CDR3 region: CASRDFGQPNTEAFF. The DNA sequence is as follows: TGTGCCAGCAGAGACTTCGGACAGCCGAACACTGAAGCTTTCTTT.